Below are 30 T cell receptor beta chains sequenced from a single sample in a study of TIL therapy for anti-PD-1-resistant metastatic lung cancer. The libraries were made with immunoSEQ v3. Using immunoSEQ multiplex PCR, the repertoire was profiled, and TCRdb retains in-frame clones only, with some absent. The sample lists nearly 60,000 clones; more than 60% were seen once. Time point meaning: pre-treatment sample, taken before nivolumab and TIL therapy. Source: blood, taken at baseline. These receptors originate from a person aged 25-79 years with non-small cell lung cancer.

The rearrangement links TRBV18 to TRBJ2-1, with 14 bases matching TRBD2. The CDR3 is made up of 16 amino acids. The V segment lost 2 bases and the J segment 8 bases; nucleotides outside the gene matches: 5. CDR1 and CDR2 from the germline V gene are KGHSH and LQKENI. The CDR3 region has the DNA TGTGCCAGCTCACCAGGACTAGCGGGAGGTCTCGATGAGCAGTTCTTC. Amino acid sequence: CASSPGLAGGLDEQFF.

The CDR3 sequence: CASSLEPSGGWETQYF. CDR3 sequence (DNA): TGCGCCAGCAGCTTGGAGCCTAGTGGGGGATGGGAGACCCAGTACTTC. The gene calls are TRBV5-1 and TRBJ2-5; possibly TRBD1 or TRBD2 for D (5 bases each). The CDR3 sequence is 16 residues long. CDR1 and CDR2 from the germline V gene are SGHRS and YFSETQ. Deletions cut 0 bases from V and 5 bases from J, with 17 bases between.

The V call is TRBV7-2, the J call TRBJ2-7; TRBD2 matches 10 bases. Unmatched junction bases numbered 8, after V lost 5 bases and J lost 4 bases. The length of the CDR3 is 15 residues. Germline CDR1 SGHTA, CDR2 FQGNSA. The CDR3: CASSPRRTSGYEQYF. In DNA, the CDR3 is TGTGCCAGCAGCCCTCGCCGGACTAGCGGTTACGAGCAGTACTTC.

The CDR3 coding sequence is TGTGCCAGCAGCTTAATCGGGACAGGGGGCTCCTACGAGCAGTACTTC. Amino acids: CASSLIGTGGSYEQYF. The chain couples TRBV13 to TRBJ2-7, with TRBD1 matching over 11 bases. Trimming at V came to 2 bases and at J to 0 bases, leaving 3 bases not matched to a gene. CDR3 length equals 16 residues. The V gene's germline CDR1 is PRHDT and CDR2 FYEKMQ (reference sequence).

V gene TRBV27 combines with J gene TRBJ2-7; D is undetermined. Germline values: CDR1 MNHEY, CDR2 SMNVEV (reference sequence). The CDR3 runs to 14 residues. The V end lost 6 bases, the J end lost 3 bases, and 15 bases lay between the germline ends. The CDR3 sequence is CASRNPLWGYEQYF. As DNA, the CDR3 is TGTGCCAGCAGGAATCCCCTATGGGGCTACGAGCAGTACTTC.

The CDR3 sequence is CASSNSGNYGYTF. CDR3 sequence (DNA): TGCGCCAGCAGCAATTCGGGGAACTATGGCTACACCTTC. V and J are TRBV5-1 and TRBJ1-2, with D unclear. Germline V lookup: CDR1 SGHRS, CDR2 YFSETQ. Between the trimmed V and J ends, which lost 4 bases and 2 bases, there was a span of 9 bases. The CDR3 has 13 residues.

The chain joins TRBV11-3 to TRBJ2-3, with D tentatively TRBD1 (6 bases). The length of the CDR3 is 15 residues. Germline V gene lookup returns CDR1 SGHNT and CDR2 YENEEA. V dropped 8 bases and J dropped 3 bases, with 18 bases sitting between them. CDR3 nucleotides: TGTGCCAGCGCTACCCCAGGGGCCGAAACAGATACGCAGTATTTT. This translates into CASATPGAETDTQYF.

The CDR3 reads CASSAWIRGGYGYTF. DNA of the CDR3: TGTGCCAGCAGCGCGTGGATAAGGGGAGGCTATGGCTACACCTTC. The J gene is TRBJ1-2, the V gene TRBV9, with D tentatively TRBD1 (5 bases). The CDR3 length is 15 residues. Germline-derived CDR1 and CDR2 are SGDLS and YYNGEE. V was trimmed by 3 bases and J by 4 bases, leaving 16 bases between them.

The chain joins TRBV28 to TRBJ1-2; 7 bases agree with TRBD1. The ends lost 6 bases at V and 3 bases at J; junction bases unmatched: 13. Germline lookup yields CDR1 MDHEN and CDR2 SYDVKM. CDR3 length: 16 residues. The CDR3 DNA reads TGTGCCAGCAGGGGGGTAGGGGGCATAGGGGACTATGGCTACACCTTC. Its protein product is CASRGVGGIGDYGYTF.

This clone was counted a few times. This CDR3 is CASSYRVLREQYF. CDR3 DNA: TGTGCCAGCAGCTACAGGGTCCTTCGGGAGCAGTACTTC. J is TRBJ2-7 and V is TRBV14, with D possibly matching TRBD1 (6 bases). The germline V and J ends were trimmed by 5 bases and 7 bases, with 15 bases remaining between them. The germline V gene has CDR1 SGHDN and CDR2 FVKESK. This CDR3 region has 13 residues. The full variable domain, with the rest looked up from reference TRBV14 and TRBJ2-7, is EAGVTQFPSHSVIEKGQTVTLRCDPISGHDNLYWYRRVMGKEIKFLLHFVKESKQDESGMPNNRFLAERTGGTYSTLKVQPAELEDSGVYFCASSYRVLREQYFGPGTRLTVT.

V is TRBV18 and J is TRBJ2-7; a possible D gene is TRBD2 (5 bases). The germline V and J ends were trimmed by 3 bases and 1 base, with 10 bases remaining between them. Germline CDR1 is KGHSH and CDR2 is LQKENI. CDR3 length equals 14 residues. DNA for the CDR3: TGTGCCAGCTCACCCGGCAGGAGGTCCTACGAGCAGTACTTC. As protein: CASSPGRRSYEQYF.

The rearrangement links TRBV28 to TRBJ2-5; D is possibly TRBD2 (5 bases). The CDR3 has 14 residues. V was cut by 6 bases and J by 3 bases, with 14 bases left in between. Germline CDR1 MDHEN, CDR2 SYDVKM. CDR3 amino acids: CASSPVNGEETQYF. In DNA, the CDR3 is TGTGCCAGCAGCCCCGTAAACGGGGAAGAGACCCAGTACTTC.

V is TRBV19 and J is TRBJ1-1; the match to TRBD1 covers 8 bases. J lost 5 bases, V lost 6 bases, and 8 bases had no gene match. The CDR3 has 14 amino acids. CDR1 and CDR2 (germline): LNHDA, SQIVND (reference sequence). CDR3 in amino acids: CASRVGQGATEAFF. The CDR3 nucleotides read TGTGCCAGTAGGGTCGGACAGGGTGCAACTGAAGCTTTCTTT.

The V call is TRBV19, the J call TRBJ1-4; the match to TRBD1 covers 7 bases. V lost 6 bases and J lost 10; bases outside the gene matches: 11. Germline V gene data show CDR1 as LNHDA and CDR2 as SQIVND (reference sequence). This CDR3 is 14 amino acids long. The CDR3 loop is CASRTLQQGRKLFF. Here the CDR3 DNA reads TGTGCCAGTAGAACCCTCCAACAGGGGCGAAAACTGTTTTTT. Full variable domain (missing parts from reference TRBV19 and TRBJ1-4): DGGITQSPKYLFRKEGQNVTLSCEQNLNHDAMYWYRQDPGQGLRLIYYSQIVNDFQKGDIAEGYSVSREKKESFPLTVTSAQKNPTAFYLCASRTLQQGRKLFFGSGTQLSVL.

The chain combines TRBV7-9 with TRBJ2-1; D may correspond to TRBD1 or TRBD2 (6 bases each). V gave up 3 bases and J gave up 5 bases, with 11 bases separating them. The CDR3 has 14 residues. Germline CDR1 SEHNR, CDR2 FQNEAQ (reference sequence). The DNA for the CDR3 is TGTGCCAGCAGCTTGTGGGGGGCGGACAATGAGCAGTTCTTC. This encodes CASSLWGADNEQFF.

This CDR3 reads CSVEREGGWDEQYF. For the CDR3, the DNA is TGCAGCGTTGAGCGTGAGGGAGGGTGGGACGAGCAGTACTTC. The rearrangement joins TRBV29-1 to TRBJ2-7; 7 bases are a match to TRBD2. Per germline, CDR1 SQVTM and CDR2 ANQGSEA. With V trimmed by 3 bases and J by 5 bases, 10 bases remained unmatched. The CDR3 extends over 14 amino acids.

Only one count was recorded for this clone. The chain recombines TRBV25-1 with TRBJ2-7, with D maybe TRBD1 (6 bases). Germline CDR1 MGHDK, CDR2 SYGVNS. V shed 6 bases and J shed 5 bases, with 11 bases lying between them. The CDR3 consists of 12 residues. The CDR3 DNA sequence: TGTGCCAGCAGACAGGGAATAGACGAGCAGTACTTC. Translating it yields CASRQGIDEQYF.

This clone was seen a few times. This chain connects TRBV5-4 to TRBJ2-1; 7 bases are a match to TRBD2. J lost 5 bases, V lost 5 bases, and 10 bases had no gene match. The germline CDR1 and CDR2 sequences are SGHNT and YYREEE (reference sequence). The CDR3 extends over 15 amino acids. CDR3 coding DNA: TGTGCCAGCAGTAAAGCGGGATATGAGCACAATGAGCAGTTCTTC. Protein sequence: CASSKAGYEHNEQFF.

This clone was detected a few times. The rearrangement uses TRBV23-1 and TRBJ1-1, with D tentatively TRBD1 (5 bases). TRBV23-1 is noted as an ORF with a role that remains uncertain. V was clipped by 5 bases and J by 1 base, with 17 bases between them. This CDR3 has 16 amino acids. CDR3 residues: CASSTTRCGGNTEAFF. CDR3 sequence (DNA): TGCGCCAGCAGTACCACCCGGTGCGGGGGGAACACTGAAGCTTTCTTT.

The chain links TRBV7-3 to TRBJ2-7; D is ambiguous. V was trimmed by 5 bases and J by 2 bases, leaving 4 bases between them. The CDR3 is 11 amino acids. Germline V gene data show CDR1 as SGHTA and CDR2 as FQGTGA. DNA for the CDR3: TGTGCCAGCAGCCGGACCTACGAGCAGTACTTC. Amino acid sequence: CASSRTYEQYF.

The chain uses TRBV4-1 and TRBJ1-4; D not certain. This CDR3 region has 17 residues. Looked up from germline, CDR1 is MGHRA and CDR2 is YSYEKL. Between the trimmed V and J ends, which lost 2 bases and 1 base, there was a span of 14 bases. CDR3 in amino acids: CASSQIFRRRTNEKLFF. The CDR3 region has the DNA TGCGCCAGCAGCCAAATCTTTCGGAGGCGAACTAATGAAAAACTGTTTTTT.

V and J are TRBV2 and TRBJ2-3; 11 bases are a match to TRBD2. Germline V gene lookup returns CDR1 SNHLY and CDR2 FYNNEI. The CDR3 is 16 amino acids. Trimming removed 7 bases from V and 6 bases from J; junction bases left unmatched: 12. CDR3 protein: CASILAGGRVSDTQYF. CDR3 DNA sequence: TGTGCCAGCATATTAGCGGGGGGGCGTGTATCCGATACGCAGTATTTT.

The chain joins TRBV28 to TRBJ1-4; weak D call: TRBD1 (5 bases). The V gene's germline CDR1 is MDHEN and CDR2 SYDVKM. The CDR3 consists of 17 residues. Trimming stripped 1 base from V and 0 bases from J, with 12 bases between. CDR3 residues: CASSLLREGTTNEKLFF. CDR3 coding DNA: TGTGCCAGCAGTTTATTGAGGGAGGGGACAACTAATGAAAAACTGTTTTTT.

V is TRBV28 and J is TRBJ1-1; the D gene is possibly TRBD1 (5 bases). V was pared by 5 bases and J by 1 base, with 14 bases between. This CDR3 is 15 amino acids long. The germline V gene encodes CDR1 MDHEN and CDR2 SYDVKM. The CDR3, as DNA: TGTGCCAGCAGTCGATCCGGAACAGGGAACACTGAAGCTTTCTTT. It specifies CASSRSGTGNTEAFF.

The chain joins TRBV29-1 to TRBJ1-4, with D tentatively TRBD1 (5 bases). The CDR3 length is 13 residues. Germline V CDR1 and CDR2: SQVTM, ANQGSEA. The V and J ends lost 6 bases and 5 bases respectively, with 13 bases between them. In DNA form, the CDR3 reads TGCAGCGTGATGAGGGACTTCAATGAAAAACTGTTTTTT. Translation gives CSVMRDFNEKLFF.

This clone was detected a few times. The V call is TRBV5-1, the J call TRBJ1-5; D not resolved. The V gene lost 4 bases and the J gene lost 6 bases, with 11 bases spanning the gap. The CDR3 extends over 13 amino acids. CDR1 is SGHRS, CDR2 YFSETQ, per germline. CDR3 nucleotide sequence: TGCGCCAGCAGCACCGACGGGCCTCAGCCCCAGCATTTT. Translating it yields CASSTDGPQPQHF.

The chain recombines TRBV6-5 with TRBJ1-1, with D unclear. V shed 0 bases and J shed 5 bases, with 4 bases lying between them. The CDR3 is made up of 12 amino acids. Germline loops: CDR1 MNHEY, CDR2 SVGAGI. The CDR3 nucleotides are TGTGCCAGCAGTTACTCGAGGACTGAAGCTTTCTTT. It translates to CASSYSRTEAFF.

J is TRBJ2-7 and V is TRBV6-1; 8 bases agree with TRBD1. CDR3 length: 11 amino acids. Germline CDR1 MNHNS, CDR2 SASEGT. The junction had 3 bases not matched to a gene; V was cut back by 10 bases and J by 4 bases. The CDR3 nucleotides read TGTGCCACTCACAGGGGGTACGAGCAGTACTTC. This gives the protein CATHRGYEQYF.

This sequence joins TRBV27 and TRBJ2-3; D is undetermined. Trimming removed 4 bases from V and 0 bases from J, with 5 bases in between. The CDR3 contains 13 residues. In germline, CDR1 is MNHEY, CDR2 SMNVEV (reference sequence). CDR3 region: CASSYSSTDTQYF. The DNA for the CDR3 is TGTGCCAGCAGTTATTCTAGCACAGATACGCAGTATTTT.

The rearrangement joins TRBV5-1 to TRBJ2-2; perhaps TRBD2 as D (5 bases). Germline CDR1 is SGHRS and CDR2 is YFSETQ. Trimming shortened V by 1 base and J by 2 bases, and 12 bases separated the two germline ends. The CDR3 is 16 residues long. CDR3 in DNA: TGCGCCAGCAGCTTGTTAGCGCCTATAAACACCGGGGAGCTGTTTTTT. Encoded protein: CASSLLAPINTGELFF.